This TCR beta chain was observed in a study of spatial heterogeneity in lung cancer. Broader study findings: Relative to follow-up, resection was when ubiquitous expanded tumor TCRs appeared more in blood.

CDR3 length: 16 residues. Germline CDR1 SGDLS, CDR2 YYNGEE. J gave up 6 bases and V 4 bases, and 11 bases lay outside the gene matches. This clonotype came up a few times. Its antigen is currently unknown. The time point: blood at routine non-recurrence follow-up after resection. Whole RNA came from tumor, nontumor lung or frozen PBMC and was sequenced without being sorted. TCRdb analysed the 5' RACE reads with MiXCR anew, one entry per CDR3 protein. The sample carries tens of thousands of distinct CDR3 sequences, around 6.7% recorded once. This TCR came from a female donor with early-stage non-small cell lung cancer. The J gene is TRBJ2-1, the V gene TRBV9, with 9 bases aligning to TRBD2. The sequenced sample was PBMCs, obtained at follow-up. DNA for the CDR3: TGTGCCAGCAGCTCCCCCAGAGGCGGGGGGGGCAATGAGCAGTTCTTC. Its translation: CASSSPRGGGGNEQFF.